The 22 T cell receptor beta chains below were found in one sample sequenced in a study of CD8+CD57+ T cells in acquired aplastic anemia (dated by TCRdb to the late 2010s). TCRdb lists the instrument as Illumina HiSeq 2000. Profiling of TCR beta VDJ combinations and CDR3 sequences used genomic DNA as the template. The public reads were run again by TCRdb, first through fastp at Q25 and then through MiXCR, and only productive beta chains were kept. All rows with the same CDR3 protein become a single entry with the most common DNA and genes. The sample table holds around 430,000 distinct CDR3 sequences, of which around a third were seen once. Nearly 0.85% of the sample comes from the top ten. Patients chosen for sequencing had shown expansion of CD8+CD57+ cells by flow cytometry. The specimen sequenced was sorted CD4+, CD8+, or CD8+CD57+ T cells (not recorded which) from PBMCs. Receptors were obtained from a human donor with aplastic anemia.

The chain joins TRBV12-5 to TRBJ2-1; D unresolved. Trimming stripped 7 bases from V and 5 bases from J, with 21 bases between. This CDR3 comprises 16 residues. In germline, CDR1 is LGHNT, CDR2 FRNRAP. DNA for the CDR3: TGTGCTAGTGCACTGGTTGCAGCCTCATGGGACAATGAGCAGTTCTTC. Residues: CASALVAASWDNEQFF.

This clonotype was counted ten times or more. The V call is TRBV15, the J call TRBJ1-2; the D is unclear. Trimming shortened V by 0 bases and J by 0 bases, and 11 bases separated the two germline ends. The CDR3 sequence is 16 residues long. The germline CDR1 and CDR2 sequences are LNHNV and YYDKDF (reference sequence). The CDR3 loop reads CATSRDHLGSNYGYTF. For the CDR3, the DNA is TGTGCCACCAGCAGAGATCACCTCGGTTCTAACTATGGCTACACCTTC.

This clonotype was counted at least ten times. The rearrangement links TRBV2 to TRBJ2-3; D unclear. V was shortened by 10 bases and J by 0 bases, with 11 bases between the two germline ends. Germline assignment: CDR1 SNHLY and CDR2 FYNNEI. This CDR3 has 13 amino acids. The CDR3 DNA reads as TGTGCCACCCTTAAGGAGAGCACAGATACGCAGTATTTT. It is translated as CATLKESTDTQYF.

The rearrangement links TRBV9 to TRBJ2-1, with a tentative D call TRBD2 (7 bases). CDR1 and CDR2 from the germline V gene are SGDLS and YYNGEE. This CDR3 comprises 15 residues. V was clipped by 1 base and J by 6 bases, with 14 bases between them. The CDR3 bases are TGTGCCAGCAGCGTATGGGGGGAGGGGGTCAATGAGCAGTTCTTC. Translated, it gives CASSVWGEGVNEQFF.

The chain uses TRBV5-4 and TRBJ2-3, with D unresolved. The germline V gene has CDR1 SGHNT and CDR2 YYREEE (reference sequence). V dropped 0 bases and J dropped 0 bases, with 5 bases sitting between them. The CDR3 length is 14 residues. This CDR3 reads CASSLDQSTDTQYF. The DNA for the CDR3 is TGTGCCAGCAGCTTGGATCAGAGCACAGATACGCAGTATTTT.

This clonotype was seen at least ten times. The chain is built from TRBV24-1 and TRBJ2-7, with D unclear. CDR3 size: 13 residues. Per the germline V gene, CDR1 is KGHDR and CDR2 is SFDVKD. Between the trimmed V and J ends, which lost 3 bases and 5 bases, there was a span of 10 bases. CDR3 sequence reads: CATSDGYKDEQYF. The DNA for the CDR3 is TGTGCCACCAGTGATGGATACAAGGACGAGCAGTACTTC.

This sequence joins TRBV18 and TRBJ2-7; D may match TRBD1 or TRBD2 (6 bases each). The germline CDR1 and CDR2 sequences are KGHSH and LQKENI. This CDR3 has 14 amino acids. V was trimmed by 3 bases and J by 3 bases, leaving 12 bases between them. DNA for the CDR3: TGTGCCAGCTCACCCACGGAGGGGGGCTACGAGCAGTACTTC. Translation: CASSPTEGGYEQYF.

This clonotype showed up many times. The chain joins TRBV29-1 to TRBJ2-7; no firm D call. The CDR3 is 15 amino acids. Trimming cost V 4 bases and J 0 bases, with 16 bases left between them. Germline values: CDR1 SQVTM, CDR2 ANQGSEA. CDR3 sequence (DNA): TGCAGCGTTGTGGGTGCCAGCACTATCTCCTACGAGCAGTACTTC. Amino acid sequence: CSVVGASTISYEQYF.

This clonotype was observed at least ten times. This chain connects TRBV10-3 to TRBJ2-5; tentatively, D is TRBD1 or TRBD2 (5 bases each). Germline V CDR1 and CDR2: ENHRY, SYGVKD. Trimming took off 2 bases at V and 5 bases at J, with 18 bases between the two ends. The CDR3 has 16 amino acids. CDR3 in amino acids: CAISEGPAGRPETQYF. CDR3 DNA sequence: TGTGCCATCAGTGAGGGGCCAGCAGGGAGACCGGAGACCCAGTACTTC.

A few counts support this clonotype. The chain carries TRBV30 and TRBJ2-7; D is possibly TRBD1 (5 bases). Trimming took off 3 bases at V and 6 bases at J, with 15 bases between the two ends. Germline loops: CDR1 GTSNPN, CDR2 SVGIG (reference sequence). The CDR3 extends over 13 amino acids. The CDR3 reads CAWRGPIRSEQYF. Here the CDR3 DNA reads TGTGCCTGGAGGGGGCCTATACGCTCCGAGCAGTACTTC.

Comment on this clonotype: A read error may be the cause here, since a much bigger clone is one base away. This sequence joins TRBV7-3 and TRBJ1-2; no clear D gene. Trimming shortened V by 4 bases and J by 2 bases, and 14 bases separated the two germline ends. CDR1 and CDR2 (germline): SGHTA, FQGTGA. This CDR3 has 15 amino acids. The CDR3 here is CASSSLRLSNYGYTF. CDR3 nucleotides: TGTGCCAGCAGCTCACTTCGACTTTCAAACTATGGCTACACCTTC.

As regards this clonotype: A much larger clone sits a single nucleotide away, making a read error possible. The CDR3 is CASTGYDIFGNQPQHF. CDR3 in DNA: TGTGCCAGCACGGGTTACGATATTTTCGGCAATCAGCCCCAGCATTTT. The chain links TRBV2 to TRBJ1-5; D ambiguous. With 7 bases removed from V and 2 bases from J, the gap between germline ends came to 18 bases. This CDR3 region has 16 residues. Per germline, CDR1 SNHLY and CDR2 FYNNEI. The whole variable domain, remainder taken from reference TRBV2 and TRBJ1-5, is EPEVTQTPSHQVTQMGQEVILRCVPISNHLYFYWYRQILGQKVEFLVSFYNNEISEKSEIFDDQFSVERPDGSNFTLKIRSTKLEDSAMYFCASTGYDIFGNQPQHFGDGTRLSIL.

This clonotype was seen a few times. This chain links TRBV11-2 with TRBJ2-7, with D perhaps TRBD2 (6 bases). The CDR3 length is 14 residues. Germline-derived CDR1 and CDR2 are SGHAT and FQNNGV. Trimming removed 1 base at V and 6 bases at J, with 13 bases between. The CDR3 nucleotides are TGTGCCAGCAGCTTAGTCGTCGGGGGAACCGAGCAGTACTTC. This gives the protein CASSLVVGGTEQYF.

This clonotype was counted many times. The rearrangement joins TRBV11-2 to TRBJ2-3; TRBD2 matches at 7 bases. This CDR3 is built from 15 residues. Germline V CDR1 and CDR2: SGHAT, FQNNGV. The V segment lost 5 bases and the J segment 3 bases; nucleotides outside the gene matches: 8. The CDR3 protein is CASSLPGAGTDTQYF. For the CDR3, the DNA is TGTGCCAGCAGCCTCCCCGGAGCGGGAACAGATACGCAGTATTTT.

This clonotype occurred a few times. The chain joins TRBV11-2 to TRBJ1-2, with TRBD1 as a possible D gene (6 bases). The CDR3 is made up of 21 amino acids. The germline V gene has CDR1 SGHAT and CDR2 FQNNGV. With 0 bases removed from V and 7 bases from J, the gap between germline ends came to 33 bases. CDR3 sequence reads: CASSLESRAHRVPARDGGYTF. The DNA for the CDR3 is TGTGCCAGCAGCTTAGAATCACGGGCCCACAGGGTGCCGGCTCGGGATGGTGGCTACACCTTC.

This clonotype has at least ten counts. V gene TRBV11-2 combines with J gene TRBJ1-5; possible D gene TRBD1, 6 bases. V was clipped by 0 bases and J by 2 bases, with 11 bases between them. Germline values: CDR1 SGHAT, CDR2 FQNNGV. The CDR3 runs to 16 residues. The CDR3 spells CASSLDRGLGNQPQHF. Here the CDR3 DNA reads TGTGCCAGCAGCTTAGATCGGGGGCTCGGCAATCAGCCCCAGCATTTT.

The sample holds many counts of this clonotype. The chain recombines TRBV15 with TRBJ1-1, with no clear D. V shed 1 base and J shed 5 bases, with 14 bases lying between them. Germline CDR1 reads LNHNV; CDR2 reads YYDKDF (reference sequence). CDR3 length: 15 residues. The CDR3 sequence is CATSRVGSRRTEAFF. The DNA for the CDR3 is TGTGCCACCAGCAGAGTCGGGTCTAGGCGGACTGAAGCTTTCTTT.

At least ten counts were recorded for this clonotype. V is TRBV7-9 and J is TRBJ1-6; possibly TRBD1 for D (5 bases). The germline V gene has CDR1 SEHNR and CDR2 FQNEAQ (reference sequence). Trimming shortened V by 5 bases and J by 8 bases, and 13 bases separated the two germline ends. CDR3 size: 14 residues. CDR3 nucleotide sequence: TGTGCCAGCAGCCAGAGGCAGGGTGATTCACCCCTCCACTTT. Its translation: CASSQRQGDSPLHF.

The chain couples TRBV14 to TRBJ2-7; D may correspond to TRBD1 or TRBD2 (5 bases each). Trimming shortened V by 2 bases and J by 4 bases, and 15 bases separated the two germline ends. In germline, CDR1 is SGHDN, CDR2 FVKESK. The CDR3 is made up of 15 amino acids. This CDR3 is CASSQHTGRAYEQYF. In DNA form, the CDR3 reads TGTGCCAGCAGCCAACATACGGGACGGGCGTACGAGCAGTACTTC.

A word on this clonotype: A read error is possible here, since a much larger clone lies one base away. CDR3 protein: CAGSRTPNEKLFF. The CDR3 coding sequence is TGTGCCGGCAGCCGTACCCCTAATGAAAAACTGTTTTTT. The chain joins TRBV7-8 to TRBJ1-4; D gene uncertain. Germline V gene lookup returns CDR1 SGHVS and CDR2 FQNEAQ. The CDR3 has 13 amino acids.

There are many counts of this clonotype. The chain combines TRBV20-1 with TRBJ2-7; D not resolved. CDR1 DFQATT and CDR2 SNEGSKA come from the germline V gene (reference sequence). This CDR3 contains 13 residues. V lost 0 bases and J 3 bases, leaving 9 bases between the germline ends. The CDR3 sequence is CSARDLVLYEQYF. The CDR3 DNA sequence: TGCAGTGCTAGAGATCTAGTCCTCTACGAGCAGTACTTC.

The chain joins TRBV30 to TRBJ2-7; D is unclear. CDR3 size: 14 residues. Trimming pared 4 bases from V and 2 bases from J, leaving 15 bases between. Germline V lookup: CDR1 GTSNPN, CDR2 SVGIG (reference sequence). For the CDR3, the DNA is TGTGCCTGGAAGTCGCACCTGAGCCCCTACGAGCAGTACTTC. The encoded protein is CAWKSHLSPYEQYF.